These 20 T cell receptor beta chains were all obtained from the same sample, sequenced in a study of cytomegalovirus exposure and HLA in healthy donors. Sequenced by immunoSEQ multiplex PCR; TCRdb stores in-frame clones only, minus some. This table holds 95,000 to 150,000 clones, more than 75% found once. The sample comprised PBMCs. The receptors were sampled from a woman aged 18-29 years in good health and CMV-seropositive.

The V and J genes are TRBV30 and TRBJ2-3; 14 nucleotides line up with TRBD2. The CDR3 runs 13 residues. Germline lookup yields CDR1 GTSNPN and CDR2 SVGIG (reference sequence). The V gene end was trimmed by 1 base and the J gene end by 13 bases; junction bases not matched to a gene: 4. CDR3 DNA: TGTGCCTGGAGTGCGGGACTAGCGGGGGTCGAGTATTTT. Its translation: CAWSAGLAGVEYF.

The V gene is TRBV4-3, the J gene TRBJ2-1, with 10 bases lining up with TRBD2. This CDR3 spans 14 amino acids. Trimming at V came to 4 bases and at J to 8 bases, leaving 5 bases not matched to a gene. Per the germline V gene, CDR1 is LGHNA and CDR2 is YSLEER. Here the CDR3 reads CASSPLAGGHEQFF. DNA for the CDR3: TGCGCCAGCAGCCCCTTAGCGGGGGGACATGAGCAGTTCTTC.

This clone appeared a single time. This chain joins TRBV19 and TRBJ1-2, with D tentatively TRBD1 (6 bases). CDR3 size: 15 residues. In germline, CDR1 is LNHDA, CDR2 SQIVND (reference sequence). Trimming left V 5 bases short and J 8 bases short, with 21 bases between. The CDR3 protein is CASSFTGLRMGGYTF. The CDR3, as DNA: TGTGCCAGTAGTTTCACAGGGCTTAGAATGGGGGGCTACACCTTC.

J is TRBJ2-2 and V is TRBV12-5, with 8 positions matching TRBD1. Trimming took 5 bases from V and 6 from J; bases not matched to a gene: 14. Germline V gene lookup returns CDR1 LGHNT and CDR2 FRNRAP. The CDR3 loop spans 17 amino acids. DNA of the CDR3: TGTGCTAGTGGTCTCCCCGGGCAGGGGGCAGAGCCCGGGGAGCTGTTTTTT. Protein: CASGLPGQGAEPGELFF.

V gene TRBV4-2 combines with J gene TRBJ2-2; the match to TRBD2 covers 9 bases. CDR1 LGHNA and CDR2 YNFKEQ come from the germline V gene. The CDR3 is 18 residues long. V trimming: 0 bases; J trimming: 5 bases; junction bases outside the gene matches: 10. As DNA, the CDR3 is TGTGCCAGCAGCCAAGAACCTAGCGGGATCGCCTGGACCGGGGAGCTGTTTTTT. It encodes CASSQEPSGIAWTGELFF.

V gene TRBV6-1 combines with J gene TRBJ2-1, with 7 bases matching TRBD1. The ends lost 5 bases at V and 6 bases at J; junction bases unmatched: 7. The germline gives CDR1 MNHNS, CDR2 SASEGT. This CDR3 is 14 amino acids long. The CDR3 protein is CASSPQGFSNEQFF. DNA for the CDR3: TGTGCCAGCAGTCCACAGGGGTTTAGCAATGAGCAGTTCTTC.

This clone was seen once. The chain couples TRBV5-4 to TRBJ2-5; D perhaps matches TRBD1 (6 bases). From germline, CDR1 is SGHNT and CDR2 YYREEE (reference sequence). V lost 6 bases, J lost 10 bases, and 13 bases lay in between. This CDR3 is built from 11 residues. The CDR3 DNA sequence: TGTGCCAGCATCAAGGACAGAGTCCAGTACTTC. Protein sequence: CASIKDRVQYF.

The rearrangement joins TRBV20-1 to TRBJ1-2; no clear D. The CDR3 contains 11 residues. Germline loops: CDR1 DFQATT, CDR2 SNEGSKA (reference sequence). V was clipped by 5 bases and J by 2 bases, with 6 bases between them. CDR3 protein: CSASKNYGYTF. The CDR3 DNA reads TGCAGTGCTTCTAAGAACTATGGCTACACCTTC.

V is TRBV5-6 and J is TRBJ1-2; no firm D call. V lost 4 bases and J 4 bases, leaving 20 bases between the germline ends. The CDR3 length is 16 residues. Germline lookup yields CDR1 SGHDT and CDR2 YYEEEE. CDR3 sequence reads: CASSRAGRAVVYGYTF. CDR3 DNA: TGTGCCAGCAGCCGCGCGGGGAGGGCAGTAGTCTATGGCTACACCTTC.

V gene TRBV7-6 combines with J gene TRBJ2-3, with TRBD2 matching 11 bases. V shed 5 bases and J 0 bases; nucleotides not matched to a gene: 13. CDR3 length: 19 amino acids. Germline V lookup: CDR1 SGHVS, CDR2 FNYEAQ. Here the CDR3 DNA reads TGTGCCAGCAGCCCCTTGCGGCTAGCGGGAGGCCCAAGCACAGATACGCAGTATTTT. This translates into CASSPLRLAGGPSTDTQYF.

The rearrangement joins TRBV9 to TRBJ2-1; TRBD2 matches at 10 bases. After removal of 0 bases from V and 1 base from J, the junction contained 7 bases not matched to a gene. The length of the CDR3 is 18 residues. Germline CDR1 and CDR2: SGDLS and YYNGEE. CDR3 bases: TGTGCCAGCAGCGTAGAAAGTTCTAGCGGGAGTTCCTACAATGAGCAGTTCTTC. This encodes CASSVESSSGSSYNEQFF.

V is TRBV9 and J is TRBJ1-2; 7 bases agree with TRBD1. Trimming took 4 bases from V and 1 from J; bases not matched to a gene: 10. This CDR3 has 16 residues. Germline loops: CDR1 SGDLS, CDR2 YYNGEE. CDR3 amino acids: CASSFNRQGDNYGYTF. In nucleotides, the CDR3 is TGTGCCAGCAGCTTCAACCGACAGGGAGATAACTATGGCTACACCTTC.

The chain uses TRBV5-5 and TRBJ1-1; 11 positions agree with TRBD1. The junction had 9 bases not matched to a gene; V was cut back by 7 bases and J by 1 base. CDR3 length: 16 amino acids. Per the germline V gene, CDR1 is SGHKS and CDR2 is YYEKEE (reference sequence). The CDR3 is CASFIGGTGGNTEAFF. CDR3 sequence (DNA): TGTGCCAGCTTTATTGGGGGGACAGGGGGGAACACTGAAGCTTTCTTT.

This clone has a handful of counts. This rearrangement joins TRBV7-9 to TRBJ1-2; D gene uncertain. Germline V gives CDR1 SEHNR, CDR2 FQNEAQ (reference sequence). The CDR3 is made up of 14 amino acids. Trimming shortened V by 1 base and J by 4 bases, and 10 bases separated the two germline ends. CDR3 amino acids: CASSLGGSGYGYTF. In DNA, the CDR3 is TGTGCCAGCAGCTTAGGAGGCTCGGGCTATGGCTACACCTTC.

Only one count was recorded for this clone. CDR3 DNA: TGTGCCAGCAGCTTAGCGACGGGGGGCAAGCAAGAGACCCAGTACTTC. Its protein product is CASSLATGGKQETQYF. This rearrangement joins TRBV7-8 to TRBJ2-5, with D maybe TRBD2 (7 bases). V was cut by 0 bases and J by 2 bases, with 13 bases left in between. Germline V gives CDR1 SGHVS, CDR2 FQNEAQ. The CDR3 totals 16 residues.

The chain uses TRBV9 and TRBJ1-1; TRBD1 matches 9 bases. The germline gives CDR1 SGDLS, CDR2 YYNGEE. The junction had 6 bases not matched to a gene; V was cut back by 0 bases and J by 0 bases. The CDR3 is 17 residues long. CDR3 bases: TGTGCCAGCAGCGTAGAGACAGGGGGGCTAATGAACACTGAAGCTTTCTTT. Its translation is CASSVETGGLMNTEAFF.

V usage is TRBV7-2 and J usage is TRBJ1-5; D is unclear. This CDR3 region has 16 residues. Germline lookup yields CDR1 SGHTA and CDR2 FQGNSA. V dropped 5 bases and J dropped 3 bases, with 17 bases sitting between them. The DNA for the CDR3 is TGTGCCAGCAGCCCAATCGAAGATGCGAACAATCAGCCCCAGCATTTT. This translates into CASSPIEDANNQPQHF.

V is TRBV19 and J is TRBJ1-2; D not certain. The CDR3 sequence is 13 residues long. Looked up from germline, CDR1 is LNHDA and CDR2 is SQIVND (reference sequence). Trimming took off 7 bases at V and 4 bases at J, with 13 bases between the two ends. The CDR3 DNA sequence: TGTGCCAGTACAGAGGGTCAACCCTATGGCTACACCTTC. Translated: CASTEGQPYGYTF.

CDR3 loop: CASSRAMTSTQETQYF. Here the CDR3 DNA reads TGTGCCAGTAGCCGCGCAATGACTAGCACACAAGAGACCCAGTACTTC. The genes are TRBV19 and TRBJ2-5; the match to TRBD2 covers 7 bases. The CDR3 is made up of 16 amino acids. Germline assignment: CDR1 LNHDA and CDR2 SQIVND (reference sequence). The V gene end was trimmed by 6 bases and the J gene end by 2 bases; junction bases not matched to a gene: 12.

V and J are TRBV4-1 and TRBJ1-2; possible D gene TRBD1, 6 bases. CDR1 MGHRA and CDR2 YSYEKL come from the germline V gene. The CDR3 is 15 residues long. The V end lost 1 base, the J end lost 2 bases, and 11 bases lay between the germline ends. The CDR3 region is CASSQGRQGNYGYTF. The CDR3 DNA reads TGCGCCAGCAGCCAAGGCCGGCAGGGGAACTATGGCTACACCTTC.